The 5 T cell receptor beta chains below come from one sample, sequenced in a study of T cells in Graves' hyperthyroidism and ophthalmopathy. Amplification targeted TCR beta CDR3 regions from RNA transcripts. TCR CDR3 regions were first amplified by RT-PCR with HTBI primers. TCRdb re-called the multiplex PCR reads through MiXCR, storing one row per CDR3 protein. This table holds 350,000 to 450,000 distinct CDR3 sequences, about a sixth found once. Sequencing was done on a sample of blood. These receptor sequences come from a woman in her twenties or thirties with Graves' hyperthyroidism that later progressed to Graves' ophthalmopathy.

This clonotype was picked up many times. V usage is TRBV12-3 or TRBV12-4 and J usage is TRBJ1-3; 7 nucleotides match TRBD1. V gave up 5 bases and J gave up 3 bases; unmatched junction bases: 4. The CDR3 is 14 residues long. This CDR3 reads CASSLTGVGNTIYF. In nucleotides, the CDR3 is TGTGCCAGCAGTCTTACAGGGGTTGGAAACACCATATATTTT.

The table lists this clonotype with many counts. The rearrangement links TRBV29-1 to TRBJ2-3; 10 nucleotides align to TRBD2. With V trimmed by 7 bases and J by 4 bases, 8 bases remained unmatched. This CDR3 contains 14 residues. Looked up from germline, CDR1 is SQVTM and CDR2 is ANQGSEA. The CDR3 nucleotides read TGCAGCGGTAGCGGGACTAGCGAATCAGATACGCAGTATTTT. As protein: CSGSGTSESDTQYF.

This clonotype was seen repeatedly, ten times or more. The chain combines TRBV14 with TRBJ2-7; tentatively, D is TRBD1 (6 bases). Deletions cut 3 bases from V and 4 bases from J, with 16 bases between. CDR3 size: 15 residues. Germline CDR1 SGHDN, CDR2 FVKESK. This CDR3 reads CASSQGPTGLYEQYF. As DNA, the CDR3 is TGTGCCAGCAGCCAGGGTCCAACAGGGTTATACGAGCAGTACTTC.

The chain combines TRBV19 with TRBJ2-1; weak D call: TRBD2 (6 bases). CDR1 is LNHDA, CDR2 SQIVND, per germline (reference sequence). The ends were cut back, 9 bases at V and 6 bases at J, with 12 bases in the middle. This CDR3 spans 12 amino acids. The CDR3 here is CASGRSGNEQFF. The CDR3 nucleotides read TGTGCCAGCGGGAGATCGGGCAATGAGCAGTTCTTC.

The chain joins TRBV18 to TRBJ2-7; D perhaps matches TRBD2 (5 bases). The CDR3 sequence is 15 residues long. CDR1 KGHSH and CDR2 LQKENI come from the germline V gene. Trimming took 0 bases from V and 3 from J, leaving 12 bases between them. Here the CDR3 reads CASSPPGGGYYEQYF. The CDR3, as DNA: TGTGCCAGCTCACCACCGGGCGGCGGGTACTACGAGCAGTACTTC.